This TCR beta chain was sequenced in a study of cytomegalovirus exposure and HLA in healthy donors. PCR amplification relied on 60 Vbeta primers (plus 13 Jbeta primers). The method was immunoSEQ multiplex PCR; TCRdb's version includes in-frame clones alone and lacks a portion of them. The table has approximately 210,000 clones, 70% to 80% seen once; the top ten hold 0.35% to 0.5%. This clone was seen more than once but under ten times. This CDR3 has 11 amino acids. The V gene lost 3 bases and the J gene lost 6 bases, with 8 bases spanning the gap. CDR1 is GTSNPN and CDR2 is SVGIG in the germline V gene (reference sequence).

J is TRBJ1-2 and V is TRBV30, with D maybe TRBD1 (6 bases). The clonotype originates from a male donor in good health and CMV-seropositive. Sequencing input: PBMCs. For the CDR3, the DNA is TGTGCCTGGAGGGGGGCTGATGGCTACACCTTC. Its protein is CAWRGADGYTF. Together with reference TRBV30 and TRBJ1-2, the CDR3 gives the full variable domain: SQTIHQWPATLVQPVGSPLSLECTVEGTSNPNLYWYRQAAGRGLQLLFYSVGIGQISSEVPQNLSASRPQDRQFILSSKKLLLSDSGFYLCAWRGADGYTFGSGTRLTVV.